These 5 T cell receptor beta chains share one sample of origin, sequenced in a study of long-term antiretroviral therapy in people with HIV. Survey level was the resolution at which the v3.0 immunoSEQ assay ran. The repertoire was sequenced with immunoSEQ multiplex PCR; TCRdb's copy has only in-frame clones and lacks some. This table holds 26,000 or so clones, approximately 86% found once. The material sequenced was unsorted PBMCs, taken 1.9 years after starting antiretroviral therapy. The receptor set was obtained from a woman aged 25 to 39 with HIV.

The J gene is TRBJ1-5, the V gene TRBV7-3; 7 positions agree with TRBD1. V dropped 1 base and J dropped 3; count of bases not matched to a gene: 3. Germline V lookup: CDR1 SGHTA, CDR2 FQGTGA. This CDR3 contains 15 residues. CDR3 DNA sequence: TGTGCCAGCAGCTTAAACAGGGGACCCAATCAGCCCCAGCATTTT. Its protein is CASSLNRGPNQPQHF.

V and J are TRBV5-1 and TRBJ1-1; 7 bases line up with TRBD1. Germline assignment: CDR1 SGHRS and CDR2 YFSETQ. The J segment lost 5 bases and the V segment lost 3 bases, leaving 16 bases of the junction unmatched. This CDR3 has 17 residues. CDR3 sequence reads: CASSSLGHRGVETEAFF. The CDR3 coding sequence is TGCGCCAGCAGCTCATTAGGACACAGGGGAGTCGAGACTGAAGCTTTCTTT.

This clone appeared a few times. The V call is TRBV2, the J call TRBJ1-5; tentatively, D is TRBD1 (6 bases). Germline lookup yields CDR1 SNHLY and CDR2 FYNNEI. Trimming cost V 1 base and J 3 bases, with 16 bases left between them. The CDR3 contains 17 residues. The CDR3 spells CASSEGGGVVNNQPQHF. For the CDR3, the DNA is TGTGCCAGCAGTGAAGGAGGGGGTGTAGTTAACAATCAGCCCCAGCATTTT.

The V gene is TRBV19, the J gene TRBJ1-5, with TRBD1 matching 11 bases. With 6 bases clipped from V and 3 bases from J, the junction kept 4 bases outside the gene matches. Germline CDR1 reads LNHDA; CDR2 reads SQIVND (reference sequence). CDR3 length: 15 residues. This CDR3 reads CASRKGQGVNQPQHF. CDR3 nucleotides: TGTGCCAGTAGAAAGGGACAGGGGGTCAATCAGCCCCAGCATTTT.

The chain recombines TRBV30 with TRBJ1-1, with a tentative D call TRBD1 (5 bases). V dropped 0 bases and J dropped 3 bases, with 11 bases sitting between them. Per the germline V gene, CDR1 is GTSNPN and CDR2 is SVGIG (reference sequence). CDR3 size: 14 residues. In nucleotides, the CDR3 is TGTGCCTGGAGTGTACGGCAGGGAGACACTGAAGCTTTCTTT. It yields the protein CAWSVRQGDTEAFF.